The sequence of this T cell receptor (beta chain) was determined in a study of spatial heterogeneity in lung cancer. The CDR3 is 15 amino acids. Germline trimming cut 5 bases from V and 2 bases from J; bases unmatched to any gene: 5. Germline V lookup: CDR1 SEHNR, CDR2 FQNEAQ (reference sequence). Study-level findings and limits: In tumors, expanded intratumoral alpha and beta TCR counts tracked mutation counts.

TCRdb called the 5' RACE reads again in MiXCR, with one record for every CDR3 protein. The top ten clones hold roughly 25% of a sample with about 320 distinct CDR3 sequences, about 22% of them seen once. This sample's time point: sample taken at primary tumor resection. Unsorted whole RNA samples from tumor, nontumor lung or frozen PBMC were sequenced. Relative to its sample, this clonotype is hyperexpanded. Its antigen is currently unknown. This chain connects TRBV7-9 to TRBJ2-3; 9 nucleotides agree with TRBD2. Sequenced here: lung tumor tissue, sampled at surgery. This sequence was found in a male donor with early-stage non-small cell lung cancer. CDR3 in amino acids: CASSARTSATDTQYF. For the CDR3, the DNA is TGTGCCAGCAGCGCCAGGACTAGCGCCACAGATACGCAGTATTTT.